The 26 T cell receptor beta chains given below trace back to one sample, sequenced in a study of control samples from healthy donors and cancer patients. Here immunoSEQ multiplex PCR was the method, and the copy in TCRdb shows in-frame clones only, minus some. The table records 100,000 or so clones, around 82% of them present only once. Sequencing was carried out using blood. These receptor sequences come from a woman between 55 and 75 years old in good health.

A single count supports this clone. The rearrangement links TRBV6-5 to TRBJ1-1; no clear D gene. Between the trimmed V and J ends, which lost 6 bases and 1 base, there was a span of 9 bases. Germline lookup yields CDR1 MNHEY and CDR2 SVGAGI. The CDR3 contains 13 residues. DNA for the CDR3: TGTGCCAGCAGCCAACCCGGGAACACTGAAGCTTTCTTT. Protein: CASSQPGNTEAFF.

V usage is TRBV25-1 and J usage is TRBJ2-7, with TRBD1 matching 7 bases. Germline CDR1 is MGHDK and CDR2 is SYGVNS. The ends lost 3 bases at V and 4 bases at J; junction bases unmatched: 15. This CDR3 comprises 17 residues. CDR3 sequence reads: CASSEFSPRDRNYEQYF. For the CDR3, the DNA is TGTGCCAGCAGTGAGTTTTCCCCCCGGGACAGAAATTACGAGCAGTACTTC.

This chain's CDR3 is CASSYTGSGSPLHF. The DNA of the CDR3 is TGTGCCAGCAGTTATACGGGGAGCGGTTCACCCCTCCACTTT. This chain links TRBV6-6 with TRBJ1-6; D unresolved. Per the germline V gene, CDR1 is MNHNY and CDR2 is SVGAGI (reference sequence). The CDR3 extends over 14 amino acids. With 3 bases removed from V and 9 bases from J, the gap between germline ends came to 12 bases.

In its sample, this clone was seen a few times. The V gene is TRBV19, the J gene TRBJ2-1; 8 bases map to TRBD1. The CDR3 sequence is 11 residues long. J lost 15 bases, V lost 4 bases, and 5 bases had no gene match. Per germline, CDR1 LNHDA and CDR2 SQIVND (reference sequence). The CDR3 coding sequence is TGTGCCAGTAGTAGACAGGGGTGGTCGTTCTTC. It translates to CASSRQGWSFF.

The CDR3 sequence is CASSLAAAQGYTF. The CDR3 DNA sequence: TGCGCCAGCAGCTTGGCGGCAGCCCAGGGCTACACCTTC. The rearrangement joins TRBV5-1 to TRBJ1-2; D is uncertain. The germline V gene has CDR1 SGHRS and CDR2 YFSETQ. V shed 0 bases and J shed 8 bases, with 11 bases lying between them. This CDR3 spans 13 amino acids. Together with reference TRBV5-1 and TRBJ1-2, the CDR3 gives the full variable domain: KAGVTQTPRYLIKTRGQQVTLSCSPISGHRSVSWYQQTPGQGLQFLFEYFSETQRNKGNFPGRFSGRQFSNSRSEMNVSTLELGDSALYLCASSLAAAQGYTFGSGTRLTVV.

This rearrangement joins TRBV19 to TRBJ2-1, with 8 bases matching TRBD2. J gave up 10 bases and V 8 bases, and 19 bases lay outside the gene matches. The CDR3 spans 16 residues. In germline, CDR1 is LNHDA, CDR2 SQIVND (reference sequence). In DNA form, the CDR3 reads TGTGCCAGTGGAAACCCTTTTCGGGAGGGCCGAAGAGAGCAGTTCTTC. Translated, it gives CASGNPFREGRREQFF. Drawing the rest from reference TRBV19 and TRBJ2-1, the complete variable domain is DGGITQSPKYLFRKEGQNVTLSCEQNLNHDAMYWYRQDPGQGLRLIYYSQIVNDFQKGDIAEGYSVSREKKESFPLTVTSAQKNPTAFYLCASGNPFREGRREQFFGPGTRLTVL.

This clone was counted only a few times. The chain combines TRBV19 with TRBJ1-3; D perhaps matches TRBD1 (5 bases). The CDR3 is 14 amino acids. Trimming took 3 bases from V and 1 from J, leaving 7 bases between them. CDR1 and CDR2 from the germline V gene are LNHDA and SQIVND (reference sequence). CDR3 nucleotides: TGTGCCAGTAGTATGGGGGAATCTGGAAACACCATATATTTT. As protein: CASSMGESGNTIYF.

The chain joins TRBV19 to TRBJ2-1; no reliable D call. The CDR3 runs to 11 residues. The germline gives CDR1 LNHDA, CDR2 SQIVND (reference sequence). The V and J ends lost 2 bases and 9 bases respectively, with 5 bases between them. CDR3 nucleotides: TGTGCCAGTAGTATAATGCGTGAGCAGTTCTTC. Amino acids: CASSIMREQFF.

The chain links TRBV5-6 to TRBJ2-6; TRBD2 is a possible D gene (6 bases). The germline CDR1 and CDR2 sequences are SGHDT and YYEEEE. This CDR3 comprises 16 residues. With 0 bases removed from V and 0 bases from J, the gap between germline ends came to 7 bases. For the CDR3, the DNA is TGTGCCAGCAGCTTGGCGGGGGTCTCTGGGGCCAACGTCCTGACTTTC. Its protein is CASSLAGVSGANVLTF.

This clone was detected once. V and J are TRBV18 and TRBJ1-1; D is unclear. CDR1 is KGHSH, CDR2 LQKENI, per germline. V lost 2 bases to trimming and J lost 1 base, with 11 bases between them. The CDR3 totals 15 residues. CDR3 DNA: TGTGCCAGCTCACCAGGATACGGTGAGAACACTGAAGCTTTCTTT. It encodes CASSPGYGENTEAFF.

The J gene is TRBJ2-1, the V gene TRBV4-2, with D perhaps being TRBD1 or TRBD2 (6 bases each). V gave up 0 bases and J gave up 8 bases, with 14 bases separating them. Germline CDR1 and CDR2: LGHNA and YNFKEQ. The CDR3 covers 15 residues. CDR3 loop: CASSQEGTSGDEQFF. The CDR3 nucleotides are TGTGCCAGCAGCCAAGAGGGGACTTCAGGGGATGAGCAGTTCTTC.

The chain recombines TRBV24-1 with TRBJ1-2; D uncertain. This CDR3 is 14 amino acids long. CDR1 is KGHDR and CDR2 is SFDVKD in the germline V gene. V dropped 3 bases and J dropped 8 bases, with 15 bases sitting between them. The CDR3 is CATSDNSGWEGYTF. Here the CDR3 DNA reads TGTGCCACCAGTGATAACTCCGGCTGGGAGGGCTACACCTTC.

This clone was seen a few times. J is TRBJ1-1 and V is TRBV19, with D tentatively TRBD1 (5 bases). Trimming shortened V by 3 bases and J by 5 bases, and 19 bases separated the two germline ends. Germline loops: CDR1 LNHDA, CDR2 SQIVND (reference sequence). The CDR3 spans 16 residues. The chain's CDR3 is CASSMVWSREGTEAFF. DNA for the CDR3: TGTGCCAGTAGTATGGTATGGTCCAGGGAGGGAACTGAAGCTTTCTTT. Full variable domain (rest looked up from reference TRBV19 and TRBJ1-1): DGGITQSPKYLFRKEGQNVTLSCEQNLNHDAMYWYRQDPGQGLRLIYYSQIVNDFQKGDIAEGYSVSREKKESFPLTVTSAQKNPTAFYLCASSMVWSREGTEAFFGQGTRLTVV.

As concerns this clone: Different DNA sequences within this sample yield the same CDR3. The chain recombines TRBV6-1 with TRBJ1-6, with 8 bases matching TRBD1. The CDR3 length is 12 residues. V lost 6 bases, J lost 8 bases, and 0 bases stayed unmatched. The V gene's germline CDR1 is MNHNS and CDR2 SASEGT. The CDR3 DNA reads as TGTGCCAGCAGGACAGGGGATTCACCCCTCCACTTT. Protein product: CASRTGDSPLHF.

J is TRBJ1-2 and V is TRBV12-3 or TRBV12-4; D unclear. This CDR3 spans 11 amino acids. The V end lost 8 bases, the J end lost 4 bases, and 8 bases lay between the germline ends. The CDR3 spells CASVYAYGYTF. The CDR3 region has the DNA TGTGCCAGCGTATACGCCTATGGCTACACCTTC.

This clone turned up a few times. Distinct nucleotide sequences in the sample also encode this CDR3. The rearrangement joins TRBV6-5 to TRBJ1-5; D call uncertain. The CDR3 covers 13 residues. Looked up from germline, CDR1 is MNHEY and CDR2 is SVGAGI. Trimming pared 6 bases from V and 1 base from J, leaving 7 bases between. The CDR3 sequence: CASRVDSNQPQHF. CDR3 sequence (DNA): TGTGCCAGCAGAGTGGACAGCAATCAGCCCCAGCATTTT.

The genes are TRBV18 and TRBJ2-3; D remains ambiguous. Trimming pared 1 base from V and 4 bases from J, leaving 6 bases between. Germline V gene sequence: CDR1 KGHSH, CDR2 LQKENI. The CDR3 consists of 13 residues. The CDR3 bases are TGTGCCAGCTCACCACGGTTGGCAGATACGCAGTATTTT. It codes for CASSPRLADTQYF.

About this clone itself: Possible read error: a much larger clone is one base away. The chain links TRBV5-1 to TRBJ1-2, with 8 bases matching TRBD1. This CDR3 has 13 residues. From germline, CDR1 is SGHRS and CDR2 YFSETQ. The ends lost 0 bases at V and 5 bases at J; junction bases unmatched: 0. CDR3: CASSLGTGYGYTF. CDR3 coding DNA: TGCGCCAGCAGCTTGGGGACAGGGTATGGCTACACCTTC. Full variable domain (outside the CDR3, taken from reference TRBV5-1 and TRBJ1-2): KAGVTQTPRYLIKTRGQQVTLSCSPISGHRSVSWYQQTPGQGLQFLFEYFSETQRNKGNFPGRFSGRQFSNSRSEMNVSTLELGDSALYLCASSLGTGYGYTFGSGTRLTVV.

The chain uses TRBV9 and TRBJ1-4, with 10 bases lining up with TRBD1. This CDR3 region has 17 residues. With 2 bases clipped from V and 10 bases from J, the junction kept 14 bases outside the gene matches. Germline loops: CDR1 SGDLS, CDR2 YYNGEE. CDR3 sequence reads: CASSVRQGATFKGKLFF. The CDR3, as DNA: TGTGCCAGCAGCGTCAGACAGGGGGCCACCTTTAAGGGAAAACTGTTTTTT. Combining the CDR3 with reference TRBV9 and TRBJ1-4 gives the whole variable domain DSGVTQTPKHLITATGQRVTLRCSPRSGDLSVYWYQQSLDQGLQFLIQYYNGEERAKGNILERFSAQQFPDLHSELNLSSLELGDSALYFCASSVRQGATFKGKLFFGSGTQLSVL.

This chain joins TRBV18 and TRBJ2-7, with 7 positions matching TRBD2. V lost 6 bases to trimming and J lost 2 bases; unmatched junction nucleotides: 7. This CDR3 contains 14 residues. Per germline, CDR1 KGHSH and CDR2 LQKENI. The chain's CDR3 is CASSRGSQTYEQYF. CDR3 sequence (DNA): TGTGCCAGCTCGCGGGGGTCGCAGACCTACGAGCAGTACTTC.

The chain is built from TRBV28 and TRBJ1-6; D is perhaps TRBD1 (5 bases). V lost 5 bases, J lost 7 bases, and 15 bases lay in between. This CDR3 has 15 residues. The germline V gene has CDR1 MDHEN and CDR2 SYDVKM. The CDR3 DNA is TGTGCCAGCAGTCCCCTGGCAGGGTCGAATTCACCCCTCCACTTT. This gives the protein CASSPLAGSNSPLHF.

The chain recombines TRBV14 with TRBJ1-1; D uncertain. The V end lost 0 bases, the J end lost 1 base, and 3 bases lay between the germline ends. Germline V lookup: CDR1 SGHDN, CDR2 FVKESK. The CDR3 covers 13 residues. CDR3 residues: CASSQERNTEAFF. The CDR3 bases are TGTGCCAGCAGCCAAGAGAGGAACACTGAAGCTTTCTTT.

This chain uses TRBV3-1 (or the pseudogene TRBV3-2) with TRBJ1-1; no reliable D call. This CDR3 has 14 residues. V lost 6 bases, J lost 6 bases, and 17 bases lay in between. Germline loops: CDR1 LGHDT, CDR2 YNNKEL (reference sequence). The CDR3 region has the DNA TGTGCCAGCAGGGAGAGGCGGGGTACTGCTGAAGCTTTCTTT. Its translation is CASRERRGTAEAFF.

This clone was seen a single time. The sample carries other DNA sequences with the same CDR3. CDR3 sequence: CASNNAGRGEDTGELFF. In nucleotides, the CDR3 is TGTGCCAGCAATAATGCCGGTCGGGGGGAGGACACCGGGGAGCTGTTTTTT. The V gene is TRBV2, the J gene TRBJ2-2, with TRBD2 matching over 7 bases. The J segment lost 3 bases and the V segment lost 7 bases, leaving 14 bases of the junction unmatched. This CDR3 has 17 amino acids. CDR1 SNHLY and CDR2 FYNNEI come from the germline V gene. Full variable domain (missing parts from reference TRBV2 and TRBJ2-2): EPEVTQTPSHQVTQMGQEVILRCVPISNHLYFYWYRQILGQKVEFLVSFYNNEISEKSEIFDDQFSVERPDGSNFTLKIRSTKLEDSAMYFCASNNAGRGEDTGELFFGEGSRLTVL.

This clone occurred a few times. V gene TRBV29-1 combines with J gene TRBJ2-7; no definite D call. The CDR3 length is 13 residues. V was shortened by 4 bases and J by 2 bases, with 12 bases between the two germline ends. The germline CDR1 and CDR2 sequences are SQVTM and ANQGSEA. The CDR3 coding sequence is TGCAGCGTTGTCGGCAGGTCTACCTACGAGCAGTACTTC. It codes for CSVVGRSTYEQYF.

This rearrangement joins TRBV2 to TRBJ2-5; 14 bases agree with TRBD2. The CDR3 has 18 residues. The J segment lost 4 bases and the V segment lost 6 bases, leaving 13 bases of the junction unmatched. Germline V gives CDR1 SNHLY, CDR2 FYNNEI. The CDR3 DNA follows: TGTGCCAGCAGCCCCAGACTAGCGGGGGGGCTGATGAGAGAGACCCAGTACTTC. Translated, it gives CASSPRLAGGLMRETQYF.